Described below is a single T cell receptor beta chain sequence and its context. This sample was taken from a study of blood T cell repertoires in COVID-19. Across the study: COVID-19 samples from acute and convalescent phases originated in the United States, Italy and Spain. Nucleic acid was either cDNA or gDNA, and it came from T cells, B-cell-depleted T cells, or PBMCs.

CDR1 and CDR2 (germline): MNHEY, SVGEGT. CDR3 length: 15 residues. Trimming removed 2 bases from V and 8 bases from J; junction bases left unmatched: 6. In the original workflow: Nucleated cell number was recorded as an estimate derived from reference gene primer amplification. Only in-frame clones appear in the TCRdb table, and some are missing; sequencing was by immunoSEQ multiplex PCR. V, J and clone size were drawn from that table, and D and trimming were deduced from the DNA. The table has about 41,000 clones, roughly four fifths seen once. The chain carries TRBV6-2 or TRBV6-3 and TRBJ1-6; 7 nucleotides agree with TRBD1. Material: peripheral blood. The sequence derives from a woman aged 80 or older with acute or convalescent COVID-19. CDR3 residues: CASSYRQGLDSPLHF. CDR3 in DNA: TGTGCCAGCAGTTACCGACAGGGTTTGGATTCACCCCTCCACTTT.